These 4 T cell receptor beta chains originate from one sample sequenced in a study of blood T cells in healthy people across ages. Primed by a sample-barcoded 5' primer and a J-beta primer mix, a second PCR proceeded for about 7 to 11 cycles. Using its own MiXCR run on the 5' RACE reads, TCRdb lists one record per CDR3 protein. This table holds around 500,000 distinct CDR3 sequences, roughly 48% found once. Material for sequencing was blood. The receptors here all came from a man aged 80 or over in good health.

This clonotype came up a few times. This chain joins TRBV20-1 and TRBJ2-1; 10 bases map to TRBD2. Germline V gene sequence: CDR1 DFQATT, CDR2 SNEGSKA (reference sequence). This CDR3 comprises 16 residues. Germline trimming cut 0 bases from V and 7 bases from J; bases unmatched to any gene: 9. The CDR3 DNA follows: TGCAGTGCTAGAGATTCCGGTGCTAGCGGGAGAAATGAGCAGTTCTTC. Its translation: CSARDSGASGRNEQFF.

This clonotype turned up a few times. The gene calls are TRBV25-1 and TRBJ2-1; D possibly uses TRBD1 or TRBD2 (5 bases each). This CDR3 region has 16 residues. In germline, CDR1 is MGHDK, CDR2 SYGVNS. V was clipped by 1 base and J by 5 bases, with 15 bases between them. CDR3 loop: CASSESGTYPNNEQFF. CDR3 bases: TGTGCCAGCAGTGAATCAGGGACCTATCCTAACAATGAGCAGTTCTTC. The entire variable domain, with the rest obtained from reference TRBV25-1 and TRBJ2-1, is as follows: EADIYQTPRYLVIGTGKKITLECSQTMGHDKMYWYQQDPGMELHLIHYSYGVNSTEKGDLSSESTVSRIRTEHFPLTLESARPSHTSQYLCASSESGTYPNNEQFFGPGTRLTVL.

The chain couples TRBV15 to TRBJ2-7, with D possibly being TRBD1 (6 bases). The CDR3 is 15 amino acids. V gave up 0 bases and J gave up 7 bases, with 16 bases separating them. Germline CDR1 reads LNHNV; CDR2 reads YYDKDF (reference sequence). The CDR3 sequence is CATSRDRGRGREQYF. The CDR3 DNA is TGTGCCACCAGCAGAGATCGGGGCAGGGGTAGGGAGCAGTACTTC. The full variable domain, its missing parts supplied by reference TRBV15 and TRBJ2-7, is DAMVIQNPRYQVTQFGKPVTLSCSQTLNHNVMYWYQQKSSQAPKLLFHYYDKDFNNEADTPDNFQSRRPNTSFCFLDIRSPGLGDTAMYLCATSRDRGRGREQYFGPGTRLTVT.

This CDR3 reads CASSPQGVAAGSYEQYF. CDR3 coding DNA: TGCGCCAGCAGCCCCCAGGGGGTAGCGGCCGGCTCCTACGAGCAGTACTTC. The chain employs TRBV4-1 and TRBJ2-7; D is possibly TRBD1 (7 bases). This CDR3 comprises 17 residues. From germline, CDR1 is MGHRA and CDR2 YSYEKL. The germline V and J ends were trimmed by 4 bases and 0 bases, with 19 bases remaining between them.